Below, 29 T cell receptor beta chains from the same sample are listed, as sequenced in a study of Graves' ophthalmopathy and Graves' hyperthyroidism. Researchers took RNA transcripts and amplified TCR beta CDR3 regions from them. Scientists carried out first-round RT-PCR using HTBI primers and then a second-round multiplex PCR. TCRdb reprocessed the multiplex PCR reads via MiXCR and lists one record per CDR3 protein. The sample shows around 1.1 million distinct CDR3 sequences, about two fifths of them seen only once. Sequencing input: peripheral blood or thyroid tissue (not recorded which). These TCRs come from an adult man with Graves' hyperthyroidism.

This clonotype has a count of ten or more. The gene calls are TRBV11-2 and TRBJ2-5; 11 positions match TRBD2. Germline V CDR1 and CDR2: SGHAT, FQNNGV. This CDR3 spans 16 amino acids. Trimming cost V 5 bases and J 5 bases; bases outside gene matches: 10. CDR3 residues: CASSRLLAGVEETQYF. The CDR3 DNA follows: TGTGCCAGCAGCCGTTTACTAGCGGGAGTAGAGGAGACCCAGTACTTC. Together with reference TRBV11-2 and TRBJ2-5, the CDR3 gives the full variable domain: EAGVAQSPRYKIIEKRQSVAFWCNPISGHATLYWYQQILGQGPKLLIQFQNNGVVDDSQLPKDRFSAERLKGVDSTLKIQPAKLEDSAVYLCASSRLLAGVEETQYFGPGTRLLVL.

Only a few counts were recorded for this clonotype. The J gene is TRBJ2-7, the V gene TRBV9; no clear D gene. The length of the CDR3 is 15 residues. Looked up from germline, CDR1 is SGDLS and CDR2 is YYNGEE. With 4 bases removed from V and 0 bases from J, the gap between germline ends came to 14 bases. The CDR3 region has the DNA TGTGCCAGCAGCCCGATGGGGTCCCACTCCTACGAGCAGTACTTC. Its protein product is CASSPMGSHSYEQYF.

In this sample, this clonotype turned up many times. This sequence joins TRBV10-3 and TRBJ2-5; D remains unclear. V shed 6 bases and J shed 1 base, with 6 bases lying between them. This CDR3 is 12 amino acids long. CDR1 and CDR2 (germline): ENHRY, SYGVKD. This CDR3 is CAISPRQETQYF. In nucleotides, the CDR3 is TGTGCCATCAGCCCGCGCCAAGAGACCCAGTACTTC.

The sample holds a few counts of this clonotype. V and J are TRBV4-3 and TRBJ1-5, with 7 nucleotides matching TRBD1. V was pared by 1 base and J by 7 bases, with 16 bases of the junction left unmatched. The germline gives CDR1 LGHNA, CDR2 YSLEER. The CDR3 spans 18 residues. CDR3 in DNA: TGCGCCAGCAGCCAAGCCGCGGTAAGCGACAGGGTACTGCAGCCCCAGCATTTT. Its translation: CASSQAAVSDRVLQPQHF.

This rearrangement joins TRBV7-9 to TRBJ1-1; 8 bases are a match to TRBD1. Per the germline V gene, CDR1 is SEHNR and CDR2 is FQNEAQ (reference sequence). This CDR3 region has 14 residues. V lost 8 bases and J lost 5; bases outside the gene matches: 10. This CDR3 reads CASEISQGGTEAFF. CDR3 DNA: TGTGCCAGCGAGATATCACAGGGGGGAACTGAAGCTTTCTTT.

Worth noting for this clonotype: Here the CDR3 omits its conserved ending phenylalanine or tryptophan, so a read error is the likely source. The CDR3 spells CASSLWADTNTGELFL. CDR3 sequence (DNA): TGTGCCAGCAGCTTATGGGCCGACACGAACACCGGGGAGCTGTTTCTT. The rearrangement joins TRBV11-2 to TRBJ2-2, with unresolved D. V was shortened by 2 bases and J by 0 bases, with 10 bases between the two germline ends. The CDR3 totals 16 residues. From germline, CDR1 is SGHAT and CDR2 FQNNGV.

For this clonotype: A single base separates this from a much larger clone, so it may be a read error. The rearrangement uses TRBV29-1 and TRBJ2-7; no definite D call. Germline values: CDR1 SQVTM, CDR2 ANQGSEA. Trimming took off 1 base at V and 3 bases at J, with 7 bases between the two ends. The CDR3 totals 12 residues. The CDR3 loop is CSVEADNYEQYF. The CDR3 nucleotides are TGCAGCGTTGAAGCAGACAACTACGAGCAGTACTTC.

The chain joins TRBV12-3 or TRBV12-4 to TRBJ1-4, with D unclear. The CDR3 consists of 15 residues. Deletions cut 1 base from V and 8 bases from J, with 14 bases between. CDR3 residues: CASSLGIRAKEKLFF. In nucleotides, the CDR3 is TGTGCCAGCAGTTTAGGGATTCGGGCGAAAGAAAAACTGTTTTTT.

This clonotype was observed many times. CDR3 sequence: CASSRLGGDGVEQYF. Written as DNA, the CDR3 is TGTGCCAGCAGTCGACTAGGGGGTGATGGGGTCGAGCAGTACTTC. The chain uses TRBV12-3 or TRBV12-4 and TRBJ2-7; D tentatively reads TRBD1 or TRBD2 (6 bases each). Trimming cost V 5 bases and J 6 bases, with 20 bases left between them. This CDR3 has 15 amino acids.

To note about this clonotype: A read error is possible here, since a much larger clone lies one base away. The J gene is TRBJ2-5, the V gene TRBV12-3 or TRBV12-4; 8 bases match TRBD2. Germline trimming cut 7 bases from V and 1 base from J; bases unmatched to any gene: 11. This CDR3 comprises 16 residues. In DNA, the CDR3 is TGTGCCAGCACCCCGTTGGGGGGACTAGGCCAAGAGACCCAGTACTTC. Its protein product is CASTPLGGLGQETQYF.

Comments on this clonotype: With a much larger clone just one base away, this may be a read error. The chain recombines TRBV7-8 with TRBJ1-2, with a weak D call TRBD1 (6 bases). The CDR3 totals 15 residues. CDR1 is SGHVS, CDR2 FQNEAQ, per germline. CDR3 protein: CASGLVAGAVGGYTF. The CDR3 DNA follows: TGTGCCAGCGGCTTAGTAGCAGGGGCGGTTGGAGGCTACACCTTC.

As regards this clonotype: Possible read error: a much larger clone is one base away. J is TRBJ2-7 and V is TRBV20-1, with D maybe TRBD1 (5 bases). The germline V gene encodes CDR1 DFQATT and CDR2 SNEGSKA (reference sequence). The CDR3 loop spans 13 amino acids. CDR3 in amino acids: CSATGFLPYGQYF. The CDR3, as DNA: TGCAGTGCTACAGGGTTCTTACCCTACGGGCAGTACTTC.

As for this clonotype: It may be a read error: a sequence one base away is much more abundant. The V gene is TRBV7-3, the J gene TRBJ1-1, with 7 bases aligning to TRBD1. Unmatched junction bases numbered 6, after V lost 7 bases and J lost 1 base. The V gene's germline CDR1 is SGHTA and CDR2 FQGTGA. The length of the CDR3 is 14 residues. This chain's CDR3 is CASIPGQSNTEAFF. DNA for the CDR3: TGTGCCAGCATCCCGGGACAGTCGAACACTGAAGCTTTCTTT.

The rearrangement uses TRBV7-9 and TRBJ2-3, with D maybe TRBD1 (6 bases). Germline V lookup: CDR1 SEHNR, CDR2 FQNEAQ (reference sequence). The CDR3 is 13 residues long. V lost 5 bases to trimming and J lost 4 bases, with 10 bases between them. CDR3 sequence: CASSGGSPDTQYF. CDR3 sequence (DNA): TGTGCCAGCAGCGGGGGCTCCCCAGATACGCAGTATTTT.

With regard to this clonotype: It may be a read error: a sequence one base away is much more abundant. The chain carries TRBV7-8 and TRBJ2-7; 9 bases agree with TRBD2. J was trimmed by 6 bases and V by 4 bases; bases with no gene match: 10. Germline-derived CDR1 and CDR2 are SGHVS and FQNEAQ. The CDR3 consists of 15 residues. DNA for the CDR3: TGTGCCAGCAGCTCCTGGGATAGCGGGAGTAGCGAGCAGTACTTC. As protein: CASSSWDSGSSEQYF. The full variable domain, with the rest looked up from reference TRBV7-8 and TRBJ2-7, is GAGVSQSPRYKVAKRGQDVALRCDPISGHVSLFWYQQALGQGPEFLTYFQNEAQLDKSGLPSDRFFAERPEGSVSTLKIQRTQQEDSAVYLCASSSWDSGSSEQYFGPGTRLTVT.

This clonotype has only a few counts. The chain is built from TRBV4-1 and TRBJ1-4; TRBD1 is a possible D gene (5 bases). The germline V gene has CDR1 MGHRA and CDR2 YSYEKL. The CDR3 is made up of 15 amino acids. V lost 1 base to trimming and J lost 6 bases, with 12 bases between them. This CDR3 is CASSQAFRDDEKLFF. The CDR3 DNA follows: TGCGCCAGCAGCCAAGCGTTCAGGGATGATGAAAAACTGTTTTTT.

The chain recombines TRBV20-1 with TRBJ2-7; 10 bases fit TRBD1. The germline gives CDR1 DFQATT, CDR2 SNEGSKA (reference sequence). The CDR3 sequence is 13 residues long. CDR3 sequence (DNA): TGCAGCGCGGACAGGGGGGGGGCCTACGAGCAGTACTTC. Protein: CSADRGGAYEQYF.

This clonotype was observed a handful of times. CDR3 loop: CASSLTRGQHNSPLHF. CDR3 bases: TGTGCCAGCAGCCTCACACGGGGACAGCATAATTCACCCCTCCACTTT. This sequence joins TRBV28 and TRBJ1-6, with TRBD1 matching 7 bases. Germline V lookup: CDR1 MDHEN, CDR2 SYDVKM. The CDR3 is made up of 16 amino acids. V lost 6 bases, J lost 5 bases, and 10 bases stayed unmatched. Using reference TRBV28 and TRBJ1-6 for the parts outside the CDR3, the full variable domain is DVKVTQSSRYLVKRTGEKVFLECVQDMDHENMFWYRQDPGLGLRLIYFSYDVKMKEKGDIPEGYSVSREKKERFSLILESASTNQTSMYLCASSLTRGQHNSPLHFGNGTRLTVT.

This clonotype has just one count. An end of the junction does not agree with germline; a read error may underlie this. CDR3 DNA: TGCAGCGGTGAAAGGGGGCGCCCGGCCACTGAAGCTTTCTTT. This codes for CSGERGRPATEAFF. The chain recombines TRBV29-1 with TRBJ1-1, with 7 positions matching TRBD1. The CDR3 has 14 amino acids. CDR1 SQVTM and CDR2 ANQGSEA come from the germline V gene. The full variable domain, in which reference TRBV29-1 and TRBJ1-1 provide the parts outside the CDR3, is SAVISQKPSRDICQRGTSLTIQCQVDSQVTMMFWYRQQPGQSLTLIATANQGSEATYESGFVIDKFPISRPNLTFSTLTVSNMSPEDSSIYLCSGERGRPATEAFFGQGTRLTVV.

The gene calls are TRBV19 and TRBJ1-2, with TRBD1 as a possible D gene (6 bases). Trimming left V 9 bases short and J 5 bases short, with 19 bases between. This CDR3 is 14 amino acids long. Germline-derived CDR1 and CDR2 are LNHDA and SQIVND (reference sequence). The CDR3 loop reads CASLRRTADYGYTF. In nucleotides, the CDR3 is TGTGCCAGCCTCCGCCGGACAGCCGATTATGGCTACACCTTC.

J is TRBJ1-5 and V is TRBV12-3 or TRBV12-4; the D gene is possibly TRBD1 (5 bases). This CDR3 has 15 amino acids. V dropped 3 bases and J dropped 7 bases, with 16 bases sitting between them. CDR3 protein: CASSFGGEPRQPQHF. The CDR3 bases are TGTGCCAGCAGTTTTGGGGGGGAACCACGGCAGCCCCAGCATTTT.

This clonotype was counted once. This CDR3 is missing its conserved last phenylalanine or tryptophan, likely due to a read error. The chain uses TRBV20-1 and TRBJ1-2, with 8 bases aligning to TRBD1. The CDR3 has 14 residues. The J segment lost 2 bases and the V segment lost 6 bases, leaving 8 bases of the junction unmatched. Germline CDR1 DFQATT, CDR2 SNEGSKA (reference sequence). Written as DNA, the CDR3 is TGCAGTGCCCCACAGGGGGTCGGGAACTATGGCTACACCGTC. As protein: CSAPQGVGNYGYTV.

This clonotype was observed at least ten times. The chain combines TRBV2 with TRBJ1-2, with a tentative D call TRBD1 (5 bases). V lost 8 bases and J 8 bases, leaving 18 bases between the germline ends. CDR1 and CDR2 (germline): SNHLY, FYNNEI. The CDR3 sequence is 13 residues long. In DNA, the CDR3 is TGTGCCAGCCTGGGCAGGGAAGTTAAGGGCTACACCTTC. Translating gives CASLGREVKGYTF. The full variable domain, completed using reference TRBV2 and TRBJ1-2, is EPEVTQTPSHQVTQMGQEVILRCVPISNHLYFYWYRQILGQKVEFLVSFYNNEISEKSEIFDDQFSVERPDGSNFTLKIRSTKLEDSAMYFCASLGREVKGYTFGSGTRLTVV.

This clonotype came up many times. The chain links TRBV19 to TRBJ2-7; no definite D call. Germline-derived CDR1 and CDR2 are LNHDA and SQIVND (reference sequence). The CDR3 runs to 15 residues. The germline V and J ends were trimmed by 4 bases and 3 bases, with 16 bases remaining between them. The DNA of the CDR3 is TGTGCCAGTAGTACGGATAGTCAGACACTCTACGAGCAGTACTTC. Translated: CASSTDSQTLYEQYF. Drawing the rest from reference TRBV19 and TRBJ2-7, the complete variable domain is DGGITQSPKYLFRKEGQNVTLSCEQNLNHDAMYWYRQDPGQGLRLIYYSQIVNDFQKGDIAEGYSVSREKKESFPLTVTSAQKNPTAFYLCASSTDSQTLYEQYFGPGTRLTVT.

This clonotype was observed a single time. The chain has TRBV25-1 and TRBJ2-5; 14 bases are shared with TRBD2. CDR3 length: 17 residues. J lost 4 bases, V lost 5 bases, and 9 bases had no gene match. Germline CDR1 MGHDK, CDR2 SYGVNS. CDR3 sequence: CASSLTSGRAWGETQYF. In DNA form, the CDR3 reads TGTGCCAGCAGTTTGACTAGCGGGAGGGCCTGGGGAGAGACCCAGTACTTC.

This clonotype was counted a few times. The chain joins TRBV6-5 to TRBJ2-7; 7 nucleotides agree with TRBD2. The junction had 9 bases not matched to a gene; V was cut back by 5 bases and J by 2 bases. CDR1 and CDR2 from the germline V gene are MNHEY and SVGAGI. The CDR3 has 15 amino acids. CDR3 sequence (DNA): TGTGCCAGCAGTCCCGGGAGGATTGGGACCTACGAGCAGTACTTC. Its protein product is CASSPGRIGTYEQYF.

The count of this clonotype is one. The rearrangement uses TRBV20-1 and TRBJ2-5; 8 bases are a match to TRBD1. This CDR3 region has 14 residues. Germline-derived CDR1 and CDR2 are DFQATT and SNEGSKA (reference sequence). The V and J ends lost 3 bases and 1 base, in that order; junction bases with no gene match: 4. The CDR3, as DNA: TGCAGTGCTAGGGGCACAGGGGGCCAAGAGACCCAGTACTTC. This encodes CSARGTGGQETQYF.

This clonotype occurred a few times. The chain combines TRBV14 with TRBJ2-7; perhaps TRBD2 as D (6 bases). The CDR3 sequence is 14 residues long. V lost 4 bases to trimming and J lost 4 bases, with 14 bases between them. Germline loops: CDR1 SGHDN, CDR2 FVKESK. DNA of the CDR3: TGTGCCAGCAGCCCCCTTTCGGGGGAATACGAGCAGTACTTC. Translation: CASSPLSGEYEQYF.

This chain links TRBV30 with TRBJ1-5, with 11 bases lining up with TRBD1. J gave up 4 bases and V 2 bases, and 4 bases lay outside the gene matches. Per germline, CDR1 GTSNPN and CDR2 SVGIG (reference sequence). The CDR3 sequence is 15 residues long. The CDR3 region has the DNA TGTGCCTGGAGTTCTGGGACAGGGGGGAATCAGCCCCAGCATTTT. Translation: CAWSSGTGGNQPQHF.